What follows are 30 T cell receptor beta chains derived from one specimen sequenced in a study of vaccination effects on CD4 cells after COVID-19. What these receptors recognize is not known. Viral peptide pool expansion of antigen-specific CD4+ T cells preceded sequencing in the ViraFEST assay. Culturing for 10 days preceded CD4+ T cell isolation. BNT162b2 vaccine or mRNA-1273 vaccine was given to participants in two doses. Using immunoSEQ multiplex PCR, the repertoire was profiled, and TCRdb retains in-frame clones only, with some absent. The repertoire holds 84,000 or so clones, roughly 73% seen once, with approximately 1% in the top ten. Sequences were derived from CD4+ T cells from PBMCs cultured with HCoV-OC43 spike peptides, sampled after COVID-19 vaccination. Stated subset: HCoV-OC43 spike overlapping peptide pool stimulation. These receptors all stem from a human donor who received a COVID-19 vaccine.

The CDR3 sequence is CASSPGSGDDTEAFF. For the CDR3, the DNA is TGCGCCAGCAGCCCAGGTTCGGGGGATGACACTGAAGCTTTCTTT. This rearrangement joins TRBV5-1 to TRBJ1-1; D perhaps matches TRBD1 (5 bases). V was cut by 4 bases and J by 3 bases, with 16 bases left in between. Per germline, CDR1 SGHRS and CDR2 YFSETQ. This CDR3 has 15 amino acids.

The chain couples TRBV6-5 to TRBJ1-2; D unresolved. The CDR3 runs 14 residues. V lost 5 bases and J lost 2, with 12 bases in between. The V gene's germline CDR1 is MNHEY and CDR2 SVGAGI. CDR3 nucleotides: TGTGCCAGCAGTCGCAACCGGCCCAACTATGGCTACACCTTC. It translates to CASSRNRPNYGYTF.

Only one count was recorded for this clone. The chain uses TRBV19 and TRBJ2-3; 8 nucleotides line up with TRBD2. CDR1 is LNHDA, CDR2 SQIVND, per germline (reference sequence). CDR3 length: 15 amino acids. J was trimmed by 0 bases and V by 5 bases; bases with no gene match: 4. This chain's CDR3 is CASSLPSGSTDTQYF. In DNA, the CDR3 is TGTGCCAGTAGTCTACCTAGCGGGAGCACAGATACGCAGTATTTT.

Here the CDR3 reads CAWGSLLSGTDTQYF. In nucleotides, the CDR3 is TGTGCCTGGGGATCTCTCCTTTCGGGCACAGATACGCAGTATTTT. The chain links TRBV30 to TRBJ2-3; D is unclear. CDR1 is GTSNPN and CDR2 is SVGIG in the germline V gene (reference sequence). This CDR3 comprises 15 residues. Trimming stripped 5 bases from V and 1 base from J, with 16 bases between.

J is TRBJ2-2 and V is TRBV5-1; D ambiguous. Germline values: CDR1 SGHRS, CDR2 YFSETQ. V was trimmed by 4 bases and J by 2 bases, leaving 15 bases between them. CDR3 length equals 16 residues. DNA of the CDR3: TGCGCCAGCAGCCGAAGTCGGTTGGGAAACACCGGGGAGCTGTTTTTT. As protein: CASSRSRLGNTGELFF. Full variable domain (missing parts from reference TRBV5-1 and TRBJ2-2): KAGVTQTPRYLIKTRGQQVTLSCSPISGHRSVSWYQQTPGQGLQFLFEYFSETQRNKGNFPGRFSGRQFSNSRSEMNVSTLELGDSALYLCASSRSRLGNTGELFFGEGSRLTVL.

This CDR3 is CASSAGQVDSGNTIYF. CDR3 nucleotide sequence: TGTGCCAGCAGCGCCGGACAGGTTGACTCTGGAAACACCATATATTTT. The chain links TRBV9 to TRBJ1-3, with TRBD1 identical over 7 bases. Germline CDR1 is SGDLS and CDR2 is YYNGEE. The CDR3 runs to 16 residues. Trimming took 3 bases from V and 0 from J; bases not matched to a gene: 6.

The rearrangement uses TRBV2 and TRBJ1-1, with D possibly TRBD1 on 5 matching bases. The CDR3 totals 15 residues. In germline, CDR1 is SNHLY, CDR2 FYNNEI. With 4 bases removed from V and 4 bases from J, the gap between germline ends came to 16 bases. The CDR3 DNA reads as TGTGCCAGCAGTGGGAGCGGGGGGGGGATCACTGAAGCTTTCTTT. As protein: CASSGSGGGITEAFF.

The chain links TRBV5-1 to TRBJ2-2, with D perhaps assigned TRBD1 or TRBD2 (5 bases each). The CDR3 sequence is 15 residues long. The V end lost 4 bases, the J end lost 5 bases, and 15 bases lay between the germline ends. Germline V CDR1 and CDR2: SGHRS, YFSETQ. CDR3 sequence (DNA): TGCGCCAGCAGCGCTGGGACGGGCGCTACCGGGGAGCTGTTTTTT. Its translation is CASSAGTGATGELFF.

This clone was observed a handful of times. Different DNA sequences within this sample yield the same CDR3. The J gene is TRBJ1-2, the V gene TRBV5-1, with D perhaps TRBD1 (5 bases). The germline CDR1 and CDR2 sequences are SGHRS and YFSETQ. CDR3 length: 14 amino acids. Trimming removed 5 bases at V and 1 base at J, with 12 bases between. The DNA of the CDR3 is TGCGCCAGCAGGCCAACCCAGGGTAACTATGGCTACACCTTC. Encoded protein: CASRPTQGNYGYTF. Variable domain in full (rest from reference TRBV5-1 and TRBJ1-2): KAGVTQTPRYLIKTRGQQVTLSCSPISGHRSVSWYQQTPGQGLQFLFEYFSETQRNKGNFPGRFSGRQFSNSRSEMNVSTLELGDSALYLCASRPTQGNYGYTFGSGTRLTVV.

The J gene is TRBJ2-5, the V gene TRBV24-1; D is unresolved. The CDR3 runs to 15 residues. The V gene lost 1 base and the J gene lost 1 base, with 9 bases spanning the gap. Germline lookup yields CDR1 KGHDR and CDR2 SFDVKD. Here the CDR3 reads CATSDFQGFQETQYF. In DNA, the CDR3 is TGTGCCACCAGTGATTTTCAAGGCTTCCAAGAGACCCAGTACTTC.

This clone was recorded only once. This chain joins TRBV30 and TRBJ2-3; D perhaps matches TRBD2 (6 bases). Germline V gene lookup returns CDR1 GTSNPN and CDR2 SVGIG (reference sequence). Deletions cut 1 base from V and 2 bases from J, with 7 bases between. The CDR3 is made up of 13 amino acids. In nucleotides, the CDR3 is TGTGCCTGGAGTGCGGGAGACACAGATACGCAGTATTTT. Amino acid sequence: CAWSAGDTDTQYF. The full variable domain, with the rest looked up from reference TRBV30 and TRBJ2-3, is SQTIHQWPATLVQPVGSPLSLECTVEGTSNPNLYWYRQAAGRGLQLLFYSVGIGQISSEVPQNLSASRPQDRQFILSSKKLLLSDSGFYLCAWSAGDTDTQYFGPGTRLTVL.

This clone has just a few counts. The CDR3 is CASRSGGYGGQPQHF. The CDR3 DNA reads TGTGCCAGCAGATCAGGGGGATACGGTGGTCAGCCCCAGCATTTT. This chain joins TRBV6-5 and TRBJ1-5, with 7 bases fitting TRBD1. The germline CDR1 and CDR2 sequences are MNHEY and SVGAGI. Unmatched junction bases numbered 11, after V lost 6 bases and J lost 6 bases. This CDR3 is 15 amino acids long.

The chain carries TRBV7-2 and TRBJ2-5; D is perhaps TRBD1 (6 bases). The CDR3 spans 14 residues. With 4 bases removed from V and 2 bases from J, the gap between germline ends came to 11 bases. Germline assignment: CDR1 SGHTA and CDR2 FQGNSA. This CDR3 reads CASSSGQPQETQYF. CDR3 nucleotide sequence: TGTGCCAGCAGCTCCGGACAGCCGCAAGAGACCCAGTACTTC.

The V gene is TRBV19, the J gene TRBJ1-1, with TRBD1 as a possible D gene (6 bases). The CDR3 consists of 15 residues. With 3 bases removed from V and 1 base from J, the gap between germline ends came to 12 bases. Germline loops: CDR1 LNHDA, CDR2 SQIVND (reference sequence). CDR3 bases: TGTGCCAGTAGTATGGTACAGGGAACGAACACTGAAGCTTTCTTT. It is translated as CASSMVQGTNTEAFF.

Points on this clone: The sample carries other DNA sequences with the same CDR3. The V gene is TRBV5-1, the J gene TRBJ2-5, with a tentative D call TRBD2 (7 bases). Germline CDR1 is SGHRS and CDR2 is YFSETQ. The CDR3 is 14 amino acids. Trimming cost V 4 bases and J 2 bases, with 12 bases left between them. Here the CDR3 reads CASSLGGGQETQYF. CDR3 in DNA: TGCGCCAGCAGCCTAGGGGGGGGTCAAGAGACCCAGTACTTC.

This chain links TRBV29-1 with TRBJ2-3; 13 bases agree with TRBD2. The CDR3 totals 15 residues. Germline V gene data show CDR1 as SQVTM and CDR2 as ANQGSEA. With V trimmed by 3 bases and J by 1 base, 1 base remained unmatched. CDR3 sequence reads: CSVDGTSGGTDTQYF. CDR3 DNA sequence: TGCAGCGTTGATGGGACTAGCGGGGGCACAGATACGCAGTATTTT.

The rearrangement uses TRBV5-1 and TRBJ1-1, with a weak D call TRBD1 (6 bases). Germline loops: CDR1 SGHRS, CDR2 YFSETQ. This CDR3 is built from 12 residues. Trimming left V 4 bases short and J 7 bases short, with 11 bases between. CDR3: CASSIQGNEAFF. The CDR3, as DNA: TGCGCCAGCAGCATACAGGGTAATGAAGCTTTCTTT.

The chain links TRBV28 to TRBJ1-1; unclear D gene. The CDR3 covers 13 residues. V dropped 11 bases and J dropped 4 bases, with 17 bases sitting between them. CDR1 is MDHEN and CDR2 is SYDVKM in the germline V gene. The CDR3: CAVTRVVGTEAFF. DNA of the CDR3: TGTGCCGTCACAAGGGTGGTCGGCACTGAAGCTTTCTTT.

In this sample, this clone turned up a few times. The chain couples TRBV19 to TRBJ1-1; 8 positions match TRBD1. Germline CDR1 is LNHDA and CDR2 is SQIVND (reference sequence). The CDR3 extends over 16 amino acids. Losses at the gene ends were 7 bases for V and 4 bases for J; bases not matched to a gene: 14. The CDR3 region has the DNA TGTGCCAGTATAGGGCAGGGGGCGATTCGGGGCACTGAAGCTTTCTTT. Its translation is CASIGQGAIRGTEAFF.

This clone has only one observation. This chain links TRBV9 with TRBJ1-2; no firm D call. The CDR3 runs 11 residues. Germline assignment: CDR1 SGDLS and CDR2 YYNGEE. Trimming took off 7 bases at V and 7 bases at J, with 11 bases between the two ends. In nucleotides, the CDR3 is TGTGCCAGCGCCGCCCCTTCTGGCTACACCTTC. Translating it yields CASAAPSGYTF.

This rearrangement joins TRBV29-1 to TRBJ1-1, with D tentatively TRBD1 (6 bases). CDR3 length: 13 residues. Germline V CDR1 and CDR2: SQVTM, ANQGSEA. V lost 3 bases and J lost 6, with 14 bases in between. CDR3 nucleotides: TGCAGCGTTGACGGAAACAGGGATGCTGAAGCTTTCTTT. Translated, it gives CSVDGNRDAEAFF.

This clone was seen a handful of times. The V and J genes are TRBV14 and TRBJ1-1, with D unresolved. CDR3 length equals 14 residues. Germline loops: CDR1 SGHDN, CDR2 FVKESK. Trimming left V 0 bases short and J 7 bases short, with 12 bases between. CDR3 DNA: TGTGCCAGCAGCCAAGAAGCAAGAACAAGTGAAGCTTTCTTT. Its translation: CASSQEARTSEAFF.

For the CDR3, the DNA is TGTGCCAGCAGTTACTCGCCTACAGGGAACTATGGCTACACCTTC. Translation gives CASSYSPTGNYGYTF. This chain joins TRBV6-5 and TRBJ1-2, with a possible D match to TRBD1 (6 bases). The CDR3 covers 15 residues. The V end was cut by 0 bases, the J end by 2 bases, with 10 bases between. Germline V lookup: CDR1 MNHEY, CDR2 SVGAGI.

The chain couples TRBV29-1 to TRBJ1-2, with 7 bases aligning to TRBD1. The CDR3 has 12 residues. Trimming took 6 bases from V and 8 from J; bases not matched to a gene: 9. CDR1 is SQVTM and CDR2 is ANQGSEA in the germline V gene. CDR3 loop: CSVGAGGLGYTF. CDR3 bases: TGCAGCGTCGGGGCAGGGGGGTTGGGCTACACCTTC.

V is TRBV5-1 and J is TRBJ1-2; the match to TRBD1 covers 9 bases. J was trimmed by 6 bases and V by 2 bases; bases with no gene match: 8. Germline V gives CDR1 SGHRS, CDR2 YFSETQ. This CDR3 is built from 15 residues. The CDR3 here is CASSLVNRGQDGYTF. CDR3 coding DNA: TGCGCCAGCAGCTTAGTAAACAGGGGGCAGGATGGCTACACCTTC.

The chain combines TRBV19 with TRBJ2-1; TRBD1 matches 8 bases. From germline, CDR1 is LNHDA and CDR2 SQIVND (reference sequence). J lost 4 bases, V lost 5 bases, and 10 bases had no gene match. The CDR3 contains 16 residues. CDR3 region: CASSDSGQAYYNEQFF. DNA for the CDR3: TGTGCCAGTAGTGATTCGGGACAGGCTTATTACAATGAGCAGTTCTTC.

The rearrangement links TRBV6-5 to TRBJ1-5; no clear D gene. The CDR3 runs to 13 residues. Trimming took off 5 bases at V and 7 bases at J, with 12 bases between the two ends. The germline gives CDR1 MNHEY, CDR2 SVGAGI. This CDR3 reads CASSRTSAQPQHF. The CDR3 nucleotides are TGTGCCAGCAGTCGGACTTCGGCGCAGCCCCAGCATTTT.

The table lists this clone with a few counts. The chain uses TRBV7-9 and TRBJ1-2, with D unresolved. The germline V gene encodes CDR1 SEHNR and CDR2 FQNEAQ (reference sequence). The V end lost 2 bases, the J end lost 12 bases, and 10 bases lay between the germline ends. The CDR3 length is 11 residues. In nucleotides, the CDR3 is TGTGCCAGCAGCTTAAATGCTGGGAACACCTTC. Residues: CASSLNAGNTF.

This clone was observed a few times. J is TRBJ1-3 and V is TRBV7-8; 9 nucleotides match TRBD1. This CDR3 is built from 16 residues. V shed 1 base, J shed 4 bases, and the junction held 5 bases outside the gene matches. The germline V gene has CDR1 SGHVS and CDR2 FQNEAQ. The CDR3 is CASSLVETGGGNTIYF. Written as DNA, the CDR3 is TGTGCCAGCAGCTTAGTAGAGACAGGGGGAGGAAACACCATATATTTT.

This chain's CDR3 is CASSPTVRDSVAPDTQYF. DNA of the CDR3: TGTGCCAGTAGTCCCACCGTGAGGGATAGCGTAGCCCCAGATACGCAGTATTTT. The V call is TRBV19, the J call TRBJ2-3; D possibly corresponds to TRBD2 (5 bases). The germline gives CDR1 LNHDA, CDR2 SQIVND (reference sequence). The CDR3 sequence is 18 residues long. V lost 5 bases, J lost 4 bases, and 25 bases lay in between.